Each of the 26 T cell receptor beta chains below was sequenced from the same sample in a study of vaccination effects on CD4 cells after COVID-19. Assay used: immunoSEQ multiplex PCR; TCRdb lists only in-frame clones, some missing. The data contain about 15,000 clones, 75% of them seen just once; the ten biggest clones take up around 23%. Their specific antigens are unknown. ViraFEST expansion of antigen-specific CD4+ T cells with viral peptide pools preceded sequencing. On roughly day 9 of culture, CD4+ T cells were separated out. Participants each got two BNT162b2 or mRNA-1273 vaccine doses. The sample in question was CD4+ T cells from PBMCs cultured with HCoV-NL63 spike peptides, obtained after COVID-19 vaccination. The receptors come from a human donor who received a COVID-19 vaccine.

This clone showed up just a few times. CDR3 loop: CASRLNSPLHF. DNA of the CDR3: TGTGCCAGCAGACTCAATTCACCCCTCCACTTT. The chain couples TRBV6-6 to TRBJ1-6; D unresolved. The V end was cut by 6 bases, the J end by 7 bases, with 4 bases between. This CDR3 region has 11 residues. Germline CDR1 and CDR2: MNHNY and SVGAGI (reference sequence).

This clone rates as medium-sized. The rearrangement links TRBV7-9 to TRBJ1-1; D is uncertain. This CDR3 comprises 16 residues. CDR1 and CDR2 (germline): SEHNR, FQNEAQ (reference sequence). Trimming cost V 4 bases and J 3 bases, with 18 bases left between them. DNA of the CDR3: TGTGCCAGCAGCTCAGACCGAAGGGTTTTTGACACTGAAGCTTTCTTT. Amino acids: CASSSDRRVFDTEAFF.

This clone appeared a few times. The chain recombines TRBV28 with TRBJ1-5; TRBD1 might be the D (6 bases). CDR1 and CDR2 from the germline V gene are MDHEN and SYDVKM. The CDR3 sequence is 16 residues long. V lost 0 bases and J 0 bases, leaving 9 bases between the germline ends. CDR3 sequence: CASSLWGASSNQPQHF. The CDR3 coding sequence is TGTGCCAGCAGTTTATGGGGGGCTAGTAGCAATCAGCCCCAGCATTTT.

This CDR3 is CASSSGQGRNEKLFF. The DNA for the CDR3 is TGTGCCAGCAGCTCGGGACAGGGCCGGAATGAAAAACTGTTTTTT. This chain links TRBV7-2 with TRBJ1-4; TRBD1 agrees at 9 bases. The CDR3 is 15 residues long. V shed 4 bases and J 5 bases; nucleotides not matched to a gene: 5. Germline V gene lookup returns CDR1 SGHTA and CDR2 FQGNSA.

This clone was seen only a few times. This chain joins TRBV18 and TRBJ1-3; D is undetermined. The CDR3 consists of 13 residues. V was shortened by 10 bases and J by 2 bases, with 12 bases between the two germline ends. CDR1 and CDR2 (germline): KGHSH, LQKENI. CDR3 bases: TGTGCCACCCAAGAGGGCCCTGGAAACACCATATATTTT. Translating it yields CATQEGPGNTIYF. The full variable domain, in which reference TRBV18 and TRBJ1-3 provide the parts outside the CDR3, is NAGVMQNPRHLVRRRGQEARLRCSPMKGHSHVYWYRQLPEEGLKFMVYLQKENIIDESGMPKERFSAEFPKEGPSILRIQQVVRGDSAAYFCATQEGPGNTIYFGEGSWLTVV.

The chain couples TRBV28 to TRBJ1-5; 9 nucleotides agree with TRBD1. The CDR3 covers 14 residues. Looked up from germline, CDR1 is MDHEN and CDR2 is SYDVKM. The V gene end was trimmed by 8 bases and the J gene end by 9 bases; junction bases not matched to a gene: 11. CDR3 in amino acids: CASCIRGQGRPQHF. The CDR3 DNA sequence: TGTGCCAGCTGTATACGGGGACAGGGAAGGCCCCAGCATTTT.

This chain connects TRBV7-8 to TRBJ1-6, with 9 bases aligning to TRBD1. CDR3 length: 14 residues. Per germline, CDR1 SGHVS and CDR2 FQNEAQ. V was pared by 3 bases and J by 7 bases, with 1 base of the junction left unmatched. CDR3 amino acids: CASSFDRGNSPLHF. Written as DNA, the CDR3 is TGTGCCAGCAGCTTCGACAGGGGGAATTCACCCCTCCACTTT.

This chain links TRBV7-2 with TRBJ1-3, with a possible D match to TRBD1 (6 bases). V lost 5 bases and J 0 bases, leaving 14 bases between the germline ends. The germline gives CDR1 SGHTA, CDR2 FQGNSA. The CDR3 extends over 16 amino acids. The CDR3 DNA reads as TGTGCCAGCAGCCCGGGGGGACACTTCTCTGGAAACACCATATATTTT. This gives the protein CASSPGGHFSGNTIYF. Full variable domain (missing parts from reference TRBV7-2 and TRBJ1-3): GAGVSQSPSNKVTEKGKDVELRCDPISGHTALYWYRQSLGQGLEFLIYFQGNSAPDKSGLPSDRFSAERTGGSVSTLTIQRTQQEDSAVYLCASSPGGHFSGNTIYFGEGSWLTVV.

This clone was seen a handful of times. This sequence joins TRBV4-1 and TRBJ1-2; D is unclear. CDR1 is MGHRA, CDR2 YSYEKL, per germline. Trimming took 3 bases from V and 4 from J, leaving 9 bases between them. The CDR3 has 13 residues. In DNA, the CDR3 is TGCGCCAGCAGCCACGGGCGGGGCTATGGCTACACCTTC. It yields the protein CASSHGRGYGYTF.

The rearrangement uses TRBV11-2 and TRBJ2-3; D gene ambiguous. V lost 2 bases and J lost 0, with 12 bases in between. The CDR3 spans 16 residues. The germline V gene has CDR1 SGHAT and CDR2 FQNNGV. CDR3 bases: TGTGCCAGCAGCTTAATCCCTGGGCGTAGCACAGATACGCAGTATTTT. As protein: CASSLIPGRSTDTQYF.

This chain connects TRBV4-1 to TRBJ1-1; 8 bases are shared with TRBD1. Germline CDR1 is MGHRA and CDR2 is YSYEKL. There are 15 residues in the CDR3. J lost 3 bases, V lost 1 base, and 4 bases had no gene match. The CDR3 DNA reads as TGCGCCAGCAGCCAAGCCGGGACAGGCTACACTGAAGCTTTCTTT. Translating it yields CASSQAGTGYTEAFF.

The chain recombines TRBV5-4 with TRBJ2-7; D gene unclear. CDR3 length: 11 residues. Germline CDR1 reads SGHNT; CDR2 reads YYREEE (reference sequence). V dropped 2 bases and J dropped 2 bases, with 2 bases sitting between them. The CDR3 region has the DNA TGTGCCAGCAGCTTTACCTACGAGCAGTACTTC. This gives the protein CASSFTYEQYF. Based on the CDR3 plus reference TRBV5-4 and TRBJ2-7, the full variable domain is ETGVTQSPTHLIKTRGQQVTLRCSSQSGHNTVSWYQQALGQGPQFIFQYYREEENGRGNFPPRFSGLQFPNYSSELNVNALELDDSALYLCASSFTYEQYFGPGTRLTVT.

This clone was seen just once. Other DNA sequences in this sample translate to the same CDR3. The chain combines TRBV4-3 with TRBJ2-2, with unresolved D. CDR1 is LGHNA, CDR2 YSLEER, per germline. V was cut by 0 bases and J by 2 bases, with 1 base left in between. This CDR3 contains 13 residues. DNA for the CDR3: TGCGCCAGCAGCCAAGATAACACCGGGGAGCTGTTTTTT. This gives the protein CASSQDNTGELFF.

DNA for the CDR3: TGTGCTAGTGGTTTGCCCCCGGGGCAGCCCCAGCATTTT. Translated: CASGLPPGQPQHF. The genes are TRBV12-5 and TRBJ1-5; the D is unclear. Between the trimmed V and J ends, which lost 2 bases and 7 bases, there was a span of 9 bases. The CDR3 is 13 residues long. CDR1 is LGHNT and CDR2 is FRNRAP in the germline V gene.

The CDR3 reads CASSFFIRGRGEAFF. The CDR3 DNA is TGTGCCAGCAGTTTTTTTATTCGGGGCCGGGGTGAAGCTTTCTTT. The chain recombines TRBV28 with TRBJ1-1; D might be TRBD1 (5 bases). The CDR3 extends over 15 amino acids. CDR1 and CDR2 (germline): MDHEN, SYDVKM. With 3 bases removed from V and 7 bases from J, the gap between germline ends came to 18 bases.

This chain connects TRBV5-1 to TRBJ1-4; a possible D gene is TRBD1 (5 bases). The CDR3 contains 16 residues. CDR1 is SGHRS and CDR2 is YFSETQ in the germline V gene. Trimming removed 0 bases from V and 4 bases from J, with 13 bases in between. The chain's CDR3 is CASSLEGPRGNEKLFF. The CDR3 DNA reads TGCGCCAGCAGCTTGGAGGGGCCCCGAGGTAATGAAAAACTGTTTTTT.

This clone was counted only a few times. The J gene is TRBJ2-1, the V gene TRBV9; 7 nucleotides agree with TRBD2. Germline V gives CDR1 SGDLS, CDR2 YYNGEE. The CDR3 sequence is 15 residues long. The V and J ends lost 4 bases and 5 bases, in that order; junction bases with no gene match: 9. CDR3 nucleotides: TGTGCCAGCAGCTCGATTGGGGGGGGAAACAATGAGCAGTTCTTC. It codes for CASSSIGGGNNEQFF. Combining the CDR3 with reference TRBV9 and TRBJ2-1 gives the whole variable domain DSGVTQTPKHLITATGQRVTLRCSPRSGDLSVYWYQQSLDQGLQFLIQYYNGEERAKGNILERFSAQQFPDLHSELNLSSLELGDSALYFCASSSIGGGNNEQFFGPGTRLTVL.

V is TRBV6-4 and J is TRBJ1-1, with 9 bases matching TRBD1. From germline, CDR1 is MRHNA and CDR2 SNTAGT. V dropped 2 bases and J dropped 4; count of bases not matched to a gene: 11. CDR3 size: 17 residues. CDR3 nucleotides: TGTGCCAGCAGTGACCCCCTGGACAGGGGTGGTAGCACTGAAGCTTTCTTT. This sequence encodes CASSDPLDRGGSTEAFF.

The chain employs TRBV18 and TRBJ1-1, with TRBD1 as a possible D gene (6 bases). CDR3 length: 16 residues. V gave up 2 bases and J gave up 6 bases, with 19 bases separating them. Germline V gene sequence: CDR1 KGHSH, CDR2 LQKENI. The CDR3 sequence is CASSPGGQPGSSEAFF. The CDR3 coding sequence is TGTGCCAGCTCACCAGGGGGGCAACCGGGATCCTCTGAAGCTTTCTTT.

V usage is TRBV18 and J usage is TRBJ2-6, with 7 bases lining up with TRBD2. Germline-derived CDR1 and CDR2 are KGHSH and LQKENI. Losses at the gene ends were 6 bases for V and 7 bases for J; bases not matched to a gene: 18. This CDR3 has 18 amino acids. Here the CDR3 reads CASSPMGGTLWGANVLTF. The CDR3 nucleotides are TGTGCCAGCTCCCCAATGGGGGGGACGCTCTGGGGTGCCAACGTCCTGACTTTC.

The CDR3 DNA reads as TGCGCCAGCAGCGTTGAACAGGGGGCCGGGGAGCTGTTTTTT. Translating it yields CASSVEQGAGELFF. The J gene is TRBJ2-2, the V gene TRBV5-1; 8 bases align to TRBD1. Losses at the gene ends were 4 bases for V and 6 bases for J; bases not matched to a gene: 5. Per the germline V gene, CDR1 is SGHRS and CDR2 is YFSETQ. This CDR3 is 14 amino acids long.

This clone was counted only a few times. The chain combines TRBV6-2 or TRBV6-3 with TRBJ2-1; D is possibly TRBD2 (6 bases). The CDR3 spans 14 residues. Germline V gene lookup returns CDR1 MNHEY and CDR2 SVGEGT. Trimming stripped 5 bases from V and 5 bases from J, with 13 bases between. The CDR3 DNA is TGTGCCAGCAGTCGACTAGTCCGTCACAATGAGCAGTTCTTC. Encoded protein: CASSRLVRHNEQFF.

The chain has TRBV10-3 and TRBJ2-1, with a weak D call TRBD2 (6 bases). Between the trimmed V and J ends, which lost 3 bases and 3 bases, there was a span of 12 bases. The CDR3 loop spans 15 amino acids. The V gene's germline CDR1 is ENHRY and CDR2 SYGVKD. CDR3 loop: CAISDTGDLYNEQFF. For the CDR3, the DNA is TGTGCCATCAGTGACACGGGGGACCTCTACAATGAGCAGTTCTTC.

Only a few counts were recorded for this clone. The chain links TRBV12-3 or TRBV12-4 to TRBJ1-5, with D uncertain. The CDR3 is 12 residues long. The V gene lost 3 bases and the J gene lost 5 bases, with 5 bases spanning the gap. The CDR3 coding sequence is TGTGCCAGCAGTTTCGGTGATCAGCCCCAGCATTTT. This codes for CASSFGDQPQHF.

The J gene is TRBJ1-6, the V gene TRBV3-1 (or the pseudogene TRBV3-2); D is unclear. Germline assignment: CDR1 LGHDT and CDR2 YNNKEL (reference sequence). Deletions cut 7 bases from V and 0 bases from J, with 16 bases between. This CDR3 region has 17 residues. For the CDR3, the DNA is TGTGCCAGCACCACTTATGACCGGGGCTCCTATAATTCACCCCTCCACTTT. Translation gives CASTTYDRGSYNSPLHF.

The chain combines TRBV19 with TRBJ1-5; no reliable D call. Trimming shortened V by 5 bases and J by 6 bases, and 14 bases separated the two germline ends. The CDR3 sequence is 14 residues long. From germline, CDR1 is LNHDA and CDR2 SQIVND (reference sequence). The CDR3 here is CASSPATSSQPQHF. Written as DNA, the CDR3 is TGTGCCAGTAGTCCGGCGACGAGTAGTCAGCCCCAGCATTTT.